The 13 T cell receptor beta chains given below trace back to one sample, sequenced in a study of cytomegalovirus exposure and HLA in healthy donors. PCR involved 60 Vbeta and 13 Jbeta primers. Method: immunoSEQ multiplex PCR; TCRdb's copy keeps in-frame clones and lacks some. The table includes 150,000 to 200,000 clones, roughly 76% detected once. Sequenced material: PBMCs. Every receptor here comes from a woman between 18 and 30 years old in good health and CMV-seropositive.

This chain connects TRBV6-1 to TRBJ2-3; TRBD1 matches at 8 bases. V lost 2 bases to trimming and J lost 5 bases; unmatched junction nucleotides: 15. The CDR3 has 18 residues. Per germline, CDR1 MNHNS and CDR2 SASEGT. In nucleotides, the CDR3 is TGTGCCAGCAGTGAATATTGGGAGGCAGGGGGCGCTTTAGATACGCAGTATTTT. It translates to CASSEYWEAGGALDTQYF.

This sequence joins TRBV7-2 and TRBJ1-1, with 9 nucleotides matching TRBD1. Germline V gene data show CDR1 as SGHTA and CDR2 as FQGNSA. The CDR3 loop spans 16 amino acids. Trimming took 0 bases from V and 5 from J; bases not matched to a gene: 7. This CDR3 is CASSLAGTGSETEAFF. The DNA of the CDR3 is TGTGCCAGCAGCTTAGCGGGGACAGGGTCAGAGACTGAAGCTTTCTTT.

On this clone: The sample holds other DNA sequences that translate to the same CDR3. The chain combines TRBV14 with TRBJ2-1; 10 nucleotides line up with TRBD2. This CDR3 is 16 amino acids long. The germline gives CDR1 SGHDN, CDR2 FVKESK. V lost 3 bases to trimming and J lost 3 bases; unmatched junction nucleotides: 5. The CDR3 DNA reads TGTGCCAGCAGCCACCCCCGGACTAGCGGCTACAATGAGCAGTTCTTC. It encodes CASSHPRTSGYNEQFF. Based on the CDR3 plus reference TRBV14 and TRBJ2-1, the full variable domain is EAGVTQFPSHSVIEKGQTVTLRCDPISGHDNLYWYRRVMGKEIKFLLHFVKESKQDESGMPNNRFLAERTGGTYSTLKVQPAELEDSGVYFCASSHPRTSGYNEQFFGPGTRLTVL.

This chain uses TRBV19 with TRBJ2-1, with 7 bases identical to TRBD1. CDR3 length equals 15 residues. V was pared by 7 bases and J by 4 bases, with 10 bases of the junction left unmatched. The germline V gene has CDR1 LNHDA and CDR2 SQIVND (reference sequence). CDR3 sequence: CASNPGQAHYNEQFF. CDR3 nucleotides: TGTGCCAGTAATCCCGGACAGGCCCATTACAATGAGCAGTTCTTC.

This clone showed up just once. The V call is TRBV27, the J call TRBJ1-2; D perhaps matches TRBD1 (6 bases). The germline CDR1 and CDR2 sequences are MNHEY and SMNVEV (reference sequence). There are 13 residues in the CDR3. The germline V and J ends were trimmed by 6 bases and 4 bases, with 12 bases remaining between them. CDR3 region: CASRLDSAYGYTF. The CDR3 DNA follows: TGTGCCAGCAGGCTGGACAGCGCCTATGGCTACACCTTC.

This clone was found once. Germline and junction disagree at one end, which may indicate a read error. The gene calls are TRBV14 and TRBJ1-6; D unclear. Germline CDR1 SGHDN, CDR2 FVKESK. The CDR3 has 13 amino acids. As DNA, the CDR3 is TGTGCCAGCAGCCAACTCTATAGTTCACCCCTCCACTTT. Translation: CASSQLYSSPLHF.

In its sample, this clone was seen once. V gene TRBV19 combines with J gene TRBJ1-5, with D hard to call. With 3 bases removed from V and 7 bases from J, the gap between germline ends came to 10 bases. The CDR3 extends over 13 amino acids. CDR1 LNHDA and CDR2 SQIVND come from the germline V gene (reference sequence). CDR3 in DNA: TGTGCCAGTAGTATCAATGGGCGACAGCCCCAGCATTTT. Its protein product is CASSINGRQPQHF.

The chain employs TRBV6-4 and TRBJ2-3; 9 bases map to TRBD2. The germline V gene has CDR1 MRHNA and CDR2 SNTAGT. The CDR3 totals 15 residues. Trimming took 3 bases from V and 4 from J; bases not matched to a gene: 5. The CDR3 protein is CASSDGGGGADTQYF. CDR3 nucleotides: TGTGCCAGCAGTGATGGCGGGGGGGGCGCAGATACGCAGTATTTT.

Details on this clone: Relative to the germline gene, one junction end is altered; a read error may explain this. The J gene is TRBJ1-3, the V gene TRBV29-1; 7 bases agree with TRBD1. Germline values: CDR1 SQVTM, CDR2 ANQGSEA. CDR3 length: 13 residues. CDR3 sequence: CSVDKGQKNAIYF. CDR3 coding DNA: TGCAGCGTTGACAAGGGACAGAAAAACGCCATATATTTT.

This chain connects TRBV19 to TRBJ2-7; 11 nucleotides agree with TRBD1. The ends lost 3 bases at V and 3 bases at J; junction bases unmatched: 1. Germline assignment: CDR1 LNHDA and CDR2 SQIVND (reference sequence). The CDR3 has 14 amino acids. The CDR3 coding sequence is TGTGCCAGTAGTATGGGGACAGGGGGCTACGAGCAGTACTTC. It specifies CASSMGTGGYEQYF.

V and J are TRBV5-1 and TRBJ2-1; TRBD2 aligns across 8 bases. The germline V gene has CDR1 SGHRS and CDR2 YFSETQ. The V gene end was trimmed by 8 bases and the J gene end by 8 bases; junction bases not matched to a gene: 15. This CDR3 has 15 amino acids. The CDR3 loop reads CASTTGLGLFDEQFF. Written as DNA, the CDR3 is TGCGCCAGTACCACGGGACTAGGATTGTTCGATGAGCAGTTCTTC. The entire variable domain, with the rest obtained from reference TRBV5-1 and TRBJ2-1, is as follows: KAGVTQTPRYLIKTRGQQVTLSCSPISGHRSVSWYQQTPGQGLQFLFEYFSETQRNKGNFPGRFSGRQFSNSRSEMNVSTLELGDSALYLCASTTGLGLFDEQFFGPGTRLTVL.

The genes are TRBV5-6 and TRBJ2-5; 9 bases fit TRBD2. The V and J ends lost 4 bases and 4 bases, in that order; junction bases with no gene match: 11. This CDR3 contains 16 residues. The germline gives CDR1 SGHDT, CDR2 YYEEEE. CDR3 residues: CASSGGLAGLVETQYF. For the CDR3, the DNA is TGTGCCAGCAGCGGGGGGCTAGCGGGGCTGGTAGAGACCCAGTACTTC.

The J gene is TRBJ2-7, the V gene TRBV5-1; maybe TRBD1 (6 bases). V gave up 1 base and J gave up 0 bases, with 17 bases separating them. The CDR3 covers 17 residues. Germline V lookup: CDR1 SGHRS, CDR2 YFSETQ. This chain's CDR3 is CASSLPFGQTYSYEQYF. As DNA, the CDR3 is TGCGCCAGCAGCTTGCCTTTTGGACAGACGTACTCCTACGAGCAGTACTTC.